This T cell receptor (beta chain) was sequenced for a study of T cell responses to AZD1222 COVID-19 vaccine. Study results and limitations: Repertoire sampling happened only post peak T cell response. A mostly white British donor set with more females was recruited, and clonal diversity was possibly underestimated.

The CDR3 runs to 15 residues. Germline trimming cut 2 bases from V and 0 bases from J; bases unmatched to any gene: 3. CDR1 SGHNT and CDR2 YYREEE come from the germline V gene (reference sequence). Produced via immunoSEQ multiplex PCR; TCRdb's table is partial and in-frame only. The table lists 95,000 to 150,000 clones, 85% to 90% of them singletons. Concerning this clone itself: What it binds is unknown.

The sample in question was peripheral blood, obtained on day 0 of AZD1222 vaccination. This clonotype was obtained from an adult in good health. The chain employs TRBV5-4 and TRBJ2-7; 9 nucleotides agree with TRBD1. CDR3 coding DNA: TGTGCCAGCAGCTTCCGGACAGGGGACTCCTACGAGCAGTACTTC. Encoded protein: CASSFRTGDSYEQYF.